Listed below are T cell receptor beta chains from one sample, sequenced in a study of shared T cell receptors in the human thymus. The method was immunoSEQ multiplex PCR; TCRdb's version includes in-frame clones alone and lacks a portion of them. Among 500,000 to 850,000 clones listed, more than 75% were seen once. These data also featured in a second study, about human thymus T cells.

The specimen sequenced was thymocytes. Receptor source: a boy under three years old with a congenital heart defect. CDR3s include the opening cysteine and the closing phenylalanine or tryptophan. A D gene is named only where the DNA matches it firmly. The listing skips clone size in some rows; elsewhere it reads once, few, many or a size class.

TRBV28	NA	NA	TRBJ1-3	TGTGCCAGCACCCAGACAGATGCTGGAAACACCATATATTTT	CASTQTDAGNTIYF
TRBV19	NA	TRBD1	TRBJ1-2	TGTGCCAGTGCTAGGGGGACAGGGTCCCGTTACAAACTACCTAACTATGGCTACACCTTC	CASARGTGSRYKLPNYGYTF
TRBV6-6	few	TRBD1	TRBJ1-4	TGTGCCAGCAGTTACGGGCAGGGGGCAGAAAAACTGTTTTTT	CASSYGQGAEKLFF
TRBV28	NA	TRBD1	TRBJ1-1	TGTGCCAGCAGTTTAGGTCCCCTCCGGGACAGTCGGGCTTTCTTT	CASSLGPLRDSRAFF
TRBV5-5	NA	TRBD1	TRBJ2-3	TGTGCCAGCAGCTACCGGACAGGGAGAGATACGCAGTATTTT	CASSYRTGRDTQYF
TRBV7-9	NA	TRBD1	TRBJ1-6	TGTGCCAGCAGCTTAGGGGACAGGGGGGATTCACCCCTCCACTTT	CASSLGDRGDSPLHF
TRBV6-1	once	TRBD1	TRBJ2-2	TGTGCCAGCAGCCAGGGGGTCGGGGAGCTGTTTTTT	CASSQGVGELFF
TRBV7-2	few	NA	TRBJ2-1	TGTGCCAGCAGCTTGCATGAGAACAATGAGCAGTTCTTC	CASSLHENNEQFF
TRBV15	NA	NA	TRBJ2-1	TGTGCCACCCAAAGGGAACACAGGGCCAATGAGCAGTTCTTC	CATQREHRANEQFF
TRBV27	NA	NA	TRBJ1-1	TGTGCCAGCAGTTTACTCGAGGATCCTCACATGAACACTGAAGCTTTCTTT	CASSLLEDPHMNTEAFF
TRBV18	few	TRBD1	TRBJ2-7	TGTGCCAGCTCACCATGTGGTACAGGGGGTCTCTACGAGCAGTACTTC	CASSPCGTGGLYEQYF